This T cell receptor beta chain appears in the sequencing data of a study of T cell responses to AZD1222 COVID-19 vaccine. Worth noting for this clone: Its antigen is still unknown.

The CDR3 length is 13 residues. Trimming cost V 6 bases and J 8 bases; bases outside gene matches: 5. Looked up from germline, CDR1 is LNHDA and CDR2 is SQIVND (reference sequence). Study outcomes and limitations: Spike-specific TCR breadth and depth both grew after two AZD1222 doses. Epitopes outside B.1.351 and B.1.1.7 mutated regions reportedly drew nearly half of spike TCRs. It was only a handful of AZD1222 recipients who were seropositive at baseline.

Profiled with immunoSEQ multiplex PCR; TCRdb holds only in-frame clones, not every one. Seen here are over 100,000 clones, about 88% observed once, and the top ten hold about 15%. This sequence joins TRBV19 and TRBJ1-4; 8 bases map to TRBD1. Sequenced material: peripheral blood, taken on day 0 of AZD1222 vaccination. This receptor was identified in an adult in good health. In DNA, the CDR3 is TGTGCCAGTAGGCCAGGGGGCAGGGAAAAACTGTTTTTT. Translation gives CASRPGGREKLFF.